The clone carrying this TCR beta chain turned up a few times. The antigen is unknown. The sample originates from a study of T-cell memory formation after mild COVID-19. Whole-study results and caveats: There was a balanced CD4/CD8 profile in clones contracting day 15 to 85, and later expanders leaned CD4+. Chiefly within CM and EM were the contracting CD4+ clones; CD8+ ones were within EMRA.

The V gene lost 3 bases and the J gene lost 8 bases, with 19 bases spanning the gap. There are 16 residues in the CDR3. Germline CDR1 MNHEY, CDR2 SMNVEV (reference sequence). Barcoded TCR alpha and TCR beta cDNA libraries with UMIs came from 5'RACE using constant-segment primers. TCRdb reprocessed the 5' RACE reads with MiXCR, giving one entry per CDR3 protein. The data contain about 110,000 distinct CDR3 sequences, about 17% of them singletons. The sequence was obtained from an adult woman who had mild COVID-19 (a few samples of this study predate the infection). Cell type and time point are not known. The J gene is TRBJ2-2, the V gene TRBV27, with a weak D call TRBD1 (7 bases). Sequenced input: PBMCs or a T cell subset sorted from them (not recorded which). The CDR3 sequence is CASSFNQGGGFGELFF. DNA for the CDR3: TGTGCCAGCAGTTTCAACCAAGGAGGGGGCTTTGGGGAGCTGTTTTTT.